The rows below give T cell receptor beta chains drawn from one sample of a study of blood T cell repertoires in COVID-19. The repertoire was sequenced with immunoSEQ multiplex PCR; TCRdb's copy has only in-frame clones and lacks some. The sample shows around 190,000 clones, 75% to 85% of them seen only once. Sequencing input: PBMCs or T cells enriched from blood (not recorded which). The source of these receptors is a woman between 45 and 65 years old with acute COVID-19. CDR3s include the opening cysteine and the closing phenylalanine or tryptophan. Each record gives: J gene, V gene, D gene, clone size, CDR3 DNA, CDR3 protein. The D gene is left open where the match is weak. Clone size appears in some rows only: once, few, many, or a class for an expanded clone.

j_call: TRBJ1-4; v_call: TRBV28; d_call: TRBD1; clone_size: NA; cdr3_nt: TGTGCCAGCAGAAACAGGGGTGAAAAACTGTTTTTT; cdr3_aa: CASRNRGEKLFF
j_call: TRBJ1-4; v_call: TRBV3-1/TRBV3-2; d_call: NA; clone_size: NA; cdr3_nt: TGTGCCAGCAGCCTAGGGGGACAAGAAATGAAAAAACTGTTTTTT; cdr3_aa: CASSLGGQEMKKLFF
j_call: TRBJ1-4; v_call: TRBV6-5; d_call: NA; clone_size: NA; cdr3_nt: TGTGCCAGCAGTATCGACAGGACCGCGAATGAAAAACTGTTTTTT; cdr3_aa: CASSIDRTANEKLFF
j_call: TRBJ1-1; v_call: TRBV30; d_call: NA; clone_size: NA; cdr3_nt: TGTGCCTGGGAAAAAAGGGGAACTGAAGCTTTCTTT; cdr3_aa: CAWEKRGTEAFF
j_call: TRBJ1-2; v_call: TRBV9; d_call: NA; clone_size: NA; cdr3_nt: TGTGCCAGCAGCGTGGCGGAGAATTATAACTATGGCTACACCTTC; cdr3_aa: CASSVAENYNYGYTF
j_call: TRBJ1-2; v_call: TRBV11-2; d_call: TRBD1; clone_size: NA; cdr3_nt: TGTGCCAGCAGACCGGGACAGGGGGCAGTGGGCTACACCTTC; cdr3_aa: CASRPGQGAVGYTF
j_call: TRBJ2-6; v_call: TRBV28; d_call: TRBD1; clone_size: NA; cdr3_nt: TGTGCCAGCAGTACGGGACAGGGACCTTCTGGGGCCAACGTCCTGACTTTC; cdr3_aa: CASSTGQGPSGANVLTF
j_call: TRBJ2-1; v_call: TRBV11-3; d_call: TRBD2; clone_size: few; cdr3_nt: TGTGCCAGCAGCCCCACCCCCTCAGCGGGGGGCTACAATGAGCAGTTCTTC; cdr3_aa: CASSPTPSAGGYNEQFF
j_call: TRBJ1-3; v_call: TRBV9; d_call: NA; clone_size: NA; cdr3_nt: TGTGCCAGCAGCGTAGCCTCAAGGGGGGGGCTAGCGGGAAACACCATATATTTT; cdr3_aa: CASSVASRGGLAGNTIYF
j_call: TRBJ2-5; v_call: TRBV3-1/TRBV3-2; d_call: TRBD1; clone_size: NA; cdr3_nt: TGTGCCAGCAGCCGAGGGACAGGCCAAGAGACCCAGTACTTC; cdr3_aa: CASSRGTGQETQYF
j_call: TRBJ1-6; v_call: TRBV5-1; d_call: TRBD1; clone_size: NA; cdr3_nt: TGCGCCAGCAGCTCCAGGGGGTTTGATAATTCACCCCTCCACTTT; cdr3_aa: CASSSRGFDNSPLHF
j_call: TRBJ2-3; v_call: TRBV19; d_call: NA; clone_size: NA; cdr3_nt: TGTGCCAGTAGCGACCATTCGGGACTGCTCACAGATACGCAGTATTTT; cdr3_aa: CASSDHSGLLTDTQYF
j_call: TRBJ1-3; v_call: TRBV4-1; d_call: NA; clone_size: NA; cdr3_nt: TGCGCCAGCAGCCAAGAGATTACAGGGCTGAGGGGAAACACCATATATTTT; cdr3_aa: CASSQEITGLRGNTIYF
j_call: TRBJ1-2; v_call: TRBV7-8; d_call: TRBD1; clone_size: NA; cdr3_nt: TGTGCCAGCAGCGCAAACAGGGGATTTAACTATGGCTACACCTTC; cdr3_aa: CASSANRGFNYGYTF
j_call: TRBJ2-1; v_call: TRBV6-9; d_call: TRBD2; clone_size: NA; cdr3_nt: TGTGCCAGCAGACTGAGCGGGGGCCCCCACAATGAGCAGTTCTTC; cdr3_aa: CASRLSGGPHNEQFF
j_call: TRBJ1-4; v_call: TRBV3-1/TRBV3-2; d_call: TRBD1; clone_size: NA; cdr3_nt: TGTGCCAGCAGCCAGAGGACAGGGCATAATGAAAAACTGTTTTTT; cdr3_aa: CASSQRTGHNEKLFF
j_call: TRBJ1-2; v_call: TRBV27; d_call: NA; clone_size: few; cdr3_nt: TGTGCCAGCAGTTTATCGTCAGAGGGACTGAACTATGGCTACACCTTC; cdr3_aa: CASSLSSEGLNYGYTF